This T cell receptor (beta chain) was profiled in a study of OX40 agonist ivuxolimab in advanced cancers. Across the whole study: Every 2 weeks, ivuxolimab was infused into the patients intravenously at between 0.01 and 10 mg/kg. Three patients, one with hepatocellular carcinoma and two with cutaneous melanoma, responded partially. The study, taken as a whole, reports: Clones of CD4+ and CD8+ blood T cells grew by week 6 at doses of 0.1 to 3.0 mg/kg.

V was shortened by 1 base and J by 1 base, with 14 bases between the two germline ends. This CDR3 contains 16 residues. CDR1 and CDR2 from the germline V gene are SEHNR and FQNEAQ (reference sequence). On this clone itself: Antigen specificity is unknown.

It was autoimmune disease history or systemic immunosuppression that excluded patients. Repertoires were generated with immunoSEQ multiplex PCR, while TCRdb's copy carries only in-frame clones and drops some. The sample lists 75,000 to 100,000 clones, more than 80% occurring once. V and J are TRBV7-9 and TRBJ2-7; no clear D. This receptor was identified in an adult with an advanced solid tumor such as melanoma, head and neck, liver or kidney cancer. The specimen was CD4+ or CD8+ T cells sorted from blood, collected in a trial of the OX40 agonist ivuxolimab. DNA for the CDR3: TGTGCCAGCAGCTTAGAGGCGGTGACCACTTCCTACGAGCAGTACTTC. Its translation: CASSLEAVTTSYEQYF.